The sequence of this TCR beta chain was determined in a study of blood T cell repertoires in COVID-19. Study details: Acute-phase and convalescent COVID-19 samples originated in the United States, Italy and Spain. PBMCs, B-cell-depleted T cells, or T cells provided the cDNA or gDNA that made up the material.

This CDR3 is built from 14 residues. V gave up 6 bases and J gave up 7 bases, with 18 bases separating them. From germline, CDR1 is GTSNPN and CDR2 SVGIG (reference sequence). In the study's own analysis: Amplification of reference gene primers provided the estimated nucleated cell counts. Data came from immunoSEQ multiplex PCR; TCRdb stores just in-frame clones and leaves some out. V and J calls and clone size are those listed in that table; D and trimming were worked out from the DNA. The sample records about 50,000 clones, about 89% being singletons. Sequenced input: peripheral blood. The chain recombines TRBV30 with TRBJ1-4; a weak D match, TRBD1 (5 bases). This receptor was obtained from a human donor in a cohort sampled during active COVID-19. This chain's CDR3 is CACDRWGVGEKLFF. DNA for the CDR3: TGTGCCTGCGACCGGTGGGGGGTAGGTGAAAAACTGTTTTTT.